One T cell receptor beta chain is described in this entry. The germline gives CDR1 KGHDR, CDR2 SFDVKD. J lost 6 bases, V lost 3 bases, and 11 bases had no gene match. The CDR3 has 17 residues. Libraries were prepared by immunoSEQ multiplex PCR; TCRdb keeps only in-frame clonotypes and omits some of them. The sample holds tens of thousands of clones, roughly 86% seen once. The data are from a study of T cell responses to AZD1222 COVID-19 vaccine. V and J are TRBV24-1 and TRBJ2-3, with 10 bases that match TRBD2. The input for sequencing was peripheral blood, taken on day 0 of AZD1222 vaccination. The clonotype was recovered from an adult in good health. The CDR3 sequence: CATSDPIRLAGADTQYF. Here the CDR3 DNA reads TGTGCCACCAGTGATCCCATTAGGCTAGCGGGAGCTGATACGCAGTATTTT.